The 24 T cell receptor beta chains below all came from one sample that was sequenced in a study of OX40 agonist ivuxolimab in advanced cancers. TCRdb keeps only in-frame clones here, not all; method: immunoSEQ multiplex PCR. This sample has approximately 90,000 clones; 87% occur once, and the top ten carry roughly 4.9%. The source was CD4+ or CD8+ T cells sorted from blood, collected in a trial of the OX40 agonist ivuxolimab. The receptors here all came from an adult with an advanced solid tumor such as melanoma, head and neck, liver or kidney cancer.

This clone was seen a few times. V gene TRBV10-1 combines with J gene TRBJ2-1; TRBD2 matches 9 bases. The CDR3 totals 15 residues. V lost 4 bases, J lost 5 bases, and 6 bases stayed unmatched. Germline-derived CDR1 and CDR2 are WNHNN and SYGVQD (reference sequence). The CDR3 region has the DNA TGCGCCAGCAGTGGTCAGCGGGAGGAAAACAATGAGCAGTTCTTC. This translates into CASSGQREENNEQFF.

The chain couples TRBV6-1 to TRBJ1-5, with D maybe TRBD1 (5 bases). Trimming took off 6 bases at V and 3 bases at J, with 12 bases between the two ends. CDR1 and CDR2 (germline): MNHNS, SASEGT. CDR3 length: 14 amino acids. The CDR3 bases are TGTGCCAGCAGCTTGACAGACTTCAATCAGCCCCAGCATTTT. Protein: CASSLTDFNQPQHF.

J is TRBJ1-1 and V is TRBV15, with TRBD1 matching 8 bases. Germline CDR1 is LNHNV and CDR2 is YYDKDF (reference sequence). V shed 3 bases and J 0 bases; nucleotides not matched to a gene: 6. This CDR3 spans 16 amino acids. The chain's CDR3 is CATSRGTGSMNTEAFF. The CDR3 DNA is TGTGCCACCAGCAGGGGGACAGGCTCAATGAACACTGAAGCTTTCTTT.

This clone has a single count. The chain joins TRBV6-5 to TRBJ2-1; D could derive from TRBD1 or TRBD2 (6 bases each). Trimming left V 2 bases short and J 7 bases short, with 12 bases between. The CDR3 runs 14 residues. Germline V gene sequence: CDR1 MNHEY, CDR2 SVGAGI. Here the CDR3 DNA reads TGTGCCAGCAGTTACCTGACAGGAGGGAATGAGCAGTTCTTC. As protein: CASSYLTGGNEQFF.

In this sample, this clone turned up once. The chain uses TRBV10-2 and TRBJ2-7; D not certain. The CDR3 runs 13 residues. Trimming pared 9 bases from V and 0 bases from J, leaving 12 bases between. CDR1 and CDR2 from the germline V gene are WSHSY and SAAADI. The CDR3, as DNA: TGCGCCAGTGGCCGCCCTAGCTCCTACGAGCAGTACGTC. Its protein product is CASGRPSSYEQYV.

V gene TRBV6-5 combines with J gene TRBJ1-1, with 9 bases fitting TRBD1. The CDR3 totals 15 residues. Germline V gene sequence: CDR1 MNHEY, CDR2 SVGAGI. V was pared by 2 bases and J by 4 bases, with 5 bases of the junction left unmatched. In nucleotides, the CDR3 is TGTGCCAGCAGTTACGGATGGACAGGGGTCACTGAAGCTTTCTTT. Encoded protein: CASSYGWTGVTEAFF.

The chain carries TRBV28 and TRBJ1-2, with D uncertain. Germline lookup yields CDR1 MDHEN and CDR2 SYDVKM. This CDR3 is built from 12 residues. Between the trimmed V and J ends, which lost 2 bases and 7 bases, there was a span of 8 bases. This CDR3 is CASSLQNIGYTF. The CDR3 DNA reads TGTGCCAGCAGTTTACAGAATATTGGCTACACCTTC.

This clone was seen a single time. CDR3 amino acids: CASSFGMNTGELFF. The CDR3 coding sequence is TGTGCCAGCAGCTTTGGCATGAACACCGGGGAGCTGTTTTTT. This chain joins TRBV7-2 and TRBJ2-2; D unresolved. The germline V gene has CDR1 SGHTA and CDR2 FQGNSA. The CDR3 runs to 14 residues. The germline V and J ends were trimmed by 3 bases and 1 base, with 6 bases remaining between them. The whole variable domain, remainder taken from reference TRBV7-2 and TRBJ2-2, is GAGVSQSPSNKVTEKGKDVELRCDPISGHTALYWYRQSLGQGLEFLIYFQGNSAPDKSGLPSDRFSAERTGGSVSTLTIQRTQQEDSAVYLCASSFGMNTGELFFGEGSRLTVL.

The chain joins TRBV11-3 to TRBJ1-2, with 7 bases fitting TRBD1. CDR1 is SGHNT and CDR2 is YENEEA in the germline V gene. V lost 1 base to trimming and J lost 12 bases; unmatched junction nucleotides: 11. The CDR3 runs 14 residues. CDR3 sequence reads: CASSLGFEDRTHTF. The CDR3 DNA reads as TGTGCCAGCAGCTTAGGGTTTGAGGACAGGACACACACCTTC.

The chain carries TRBV28 and TRBJ1-4; 7 nucleotides align to TRBD1. Trimming removed 7 bases from V and 3 bases from J; junction bases left unmatched: 8. CDR1 is MDHEN and CDR2 is SYDVKM in the germline V gene. The length of the CDR3 is 15 residues. CDR3 protein: CASTPLTGSNEKLFF. The DNA for the CDR3 is TGTGCCAGCACCCCCCTGACAGGGTCTAATGAAAAACTGTTTTTT.

There are a few counts of this clone. V usage is TRBV5-1 and J usage is TRBJ1-4; 7 bases fit TRBD1. Per the germline V gene, CDR1 is SGHRS and CDR2 is YFSETQ. J lost 7 bases, V lost 3 bases, and 6 bases had no gene match. This CDR3 region has 14 residues. CDR3 region: CASSSGQDGEKLFF. DNA for the CDR3: TGCGCCAGCAGCTCCGGACAGGATGGTGAAAAACTGTTTTTT.

This chain uses TRBV9 with TRBJ1-1; 8 nucleotides align to TRBD1. The CDR3 is 15 amino acids. Trimming cost V 2 bases and J 4 bases; bases outside gene matches: 7. Germline V gives CDR1 SGDLS, CDR2 YYNGEE. CDR3 amino acids: CASSVQTGTGTEAFF. The CDR3 DNA reads as TGTGCCAGCAGCGTCCAGACCGGGACAGGCACTGAAGCTTTCTTT.

This rearrangement joins TRBV6-1 to TRBJ1-4; D might be TRBD1 (5 bases). The germline CDR1 and CDR2 sequences are MNHNS and SASEGT. The CDR3 extends over 13 amino acids. V lost 7 bases to trimming and J lost 2 bases, with 8 bases between them. The CDR3 protein is CASKGNTNEKLFF. For the CDR3, the DNA is TGTGCCAGCAAGGGGAATACTAATGAAAAACTGTTTTTT.

This clone was found once. The rearrangement joins TRBV4-3 to TRBJ2-4; TRBD2 is a possible D gene (6 bases). Deletions cut 1 base from V and 3 bases from J, with 19 bases between. Germline V CDR1 and CDR2: LGHNA, YSLEER. CDR3 length equals 18 residues. CDR3 coding DNA: TGCGCCAGCAGCCAAGTATACGGGGGTCCCCTTGACAAAAACATTCAGTACTTC. This translates into CASSQVYGGPLDKNIQYF.

This clone was recorded a few times. The genes are TRBV7-6 and TRBJ1-1, with D unclear. CDR1 and CDR2 (germline): SGHVS, FNYEAQ. The CDR3 is 15 amino acids. With 5 bases removed from V and 6 bases from J, the gap between germline ends came to 19 bases. CDR3 DNA: TGTGCCAGCAGCATAGAGGTCTCCCACTCGGCTGAAGCTTTCTTT. Encoded protein: CASSIEVSHSAEAFF.

The chain carries TRBV7-8 and TRBJ2-1; D gene uncertain. CDR3 size: 12 residues. V shed 1 base and J shed 7 bases, with 5 bases lying between them. Looked up from germline, CDR1 is SGHVS and CDR2 is FQNEAQ. The CDR3 nucleotides read TGTGCCAGCAGCTTAGTTGGGAATGAGCAGTTCTTC. Residues: CASSLVGNEQFF. Full variable domain (missing parts from reference TRBV7-8 and TRBJ2-1): GAGVSQSPRYKVAKRGQDVALRCDPISGHVSLFWYQQALGQGPEFLTYFQNEAQLDKSGLPSDRFFAERPEGSVSTLKIQRTQQEDSAVYLCASSLVGNEQFFGPGTRLTVL.

This clone has just a few counts. V and J are TRBV5-1 and TRBJ2-2, with 9 positions matching TRBD2. Trimming cost V 3 bases and J 1 base; bases outside gene matches: 7. The CDR3 spans 17 residues. Germline V gene data show CDR1 as SGHRS and CDR2 as YFSETQ. The DNA of the CDR3 is TGCGCCAGCAGCTGGGGGGAGACTAGCGGGAACACCGGGGAGCTGTTTTTT. This codes for CASSWGETSGNTGELFF.

The rearrangement uses TRBV18 and TRBJ2-4; D may be TRBD2 (6 bases). The CDR3 covers 14 residues. From germline, CDR1 is KGHSH and CDR2 LQKENI. Trimming removed 3 bases at V and 7 bases at J, with 13 bases between. CDR3 nucleotide sequence: TGTGCCAGCTCACCCCGGGGGTTTGGTAACATTCAGTACTTC. This translates into CASSPRGFGNIQYF.

This rearrangement joins TRBV11-2 to TRBJ2-5, with 9 bases that match TRBD1. The DNA matches TRBJ2-7 better at its end, which makes the J call doubtful. There are 17 residues in the CDR3. The germline V gene encodes CDR1 SGHAT and CDR2 FQNNGV. CDR3 sequence: CASSLASTGGASYEQYF. The CDR3 bases are TGTGCCAGCAGCTTGGCGAGTACAGGGGGCGCTTCGTACGAGCAGTACTTC.

The J gene is TRBJ2-3, the V gene TRBV5-1; tentatively, D is TRBD2 (6 bases). In germline, CDR1 is SGHRS, CDR2 YFSETQ. With 2 bases removed from V and 2 bases from J, the gap between germline ends came to 9 bases. The CDR3 loop spans 14 amino acids. CDR3 protein: CASSFGTVTDTQYF. The DNA of the CDR3 is TGCGCCAGCAGCTTCGGGACTGTCACAGATACGCAGTATTTT.

The rearrangement links TRBV7-2 to TRBJ2-3; no clear D gene. Trimming took 1 base from V and 4 from J, leaving 6 bases between them. The length of the CDR3 is 13 residues. From germline, CDR1 is SGHTA and CDR2 FQGNSA. The chain's CDR3 is CASSLDGPDTQYF. The DNA for the CDR3 is TGTGCCAGCAGCTTAGACGGACCAGATACGCAGTATTTT.

The V call is TRBV5-4, the J call TRBJ1-1; unclear D gene. Trimming left V 0 bases short and J 0 bases short, with 9 bases between. Germline V lookup: CDR1 SGHNT, CDR2 YYREEE (reference sequence). The CDR3 sequence is 15 residues long. The CDR3 loop is CASSLEVSMNTEAFF. The DNA of the CDR3 is TGTGCCAGCAGCTTGGAGGTCAGCATGAACACTGAAGCTTTCTTT.

This chain's CDR3 is CASSIGGRPNNEQFF. In DNA, the CDR3 is TGTGCCAGTAGTATAGGAGGGAGGCCCAACAATGAGCAGTTCTTC. This chain uses TRBV19 with TRBJ2-1; TRBD2 is a possible D gene (6 bases). The CDR3 loop spans 15 amino acids. The V end was cut by 1 base, the J end by 5 bases, with 12 bases between. Germline values: CDR1 LNHDA, CDR2 SQIVND (reference sequence).

In its sample, this clone was seen a few times. The chain carries TRBV19 and TRBJ1-5; D is ambiguous. Trimming pared 1 base from V and 0 bases from J, leaving 10 bases between. The CDR3 length is 16 residues. Per the germline V gene, CDR1 is LNHDA and CDR2 is SQIVND (reference sequence). The DNA of the CDR3 is TGTGCCAGTAGTATAGCCGGGGTCGATAGCAATCAGCCCCAGCATTTT. Protein sequence: CASSIAGVDSNQPQHF.